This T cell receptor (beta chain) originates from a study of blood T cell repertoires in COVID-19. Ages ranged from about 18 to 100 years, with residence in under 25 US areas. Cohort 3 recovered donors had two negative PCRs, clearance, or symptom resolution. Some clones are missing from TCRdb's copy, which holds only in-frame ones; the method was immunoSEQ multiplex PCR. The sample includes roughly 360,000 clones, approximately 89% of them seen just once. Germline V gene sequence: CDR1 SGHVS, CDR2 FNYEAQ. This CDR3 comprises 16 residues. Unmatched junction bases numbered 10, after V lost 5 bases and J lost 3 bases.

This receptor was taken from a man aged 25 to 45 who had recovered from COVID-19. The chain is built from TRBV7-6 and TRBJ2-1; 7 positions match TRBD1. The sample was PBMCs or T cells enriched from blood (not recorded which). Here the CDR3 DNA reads TGTGCCAGCAGCCGCCTGACCGGGACAGACTACAATGAGCAGTTCTTC. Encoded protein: CASSRLTGTDYNEQFF.